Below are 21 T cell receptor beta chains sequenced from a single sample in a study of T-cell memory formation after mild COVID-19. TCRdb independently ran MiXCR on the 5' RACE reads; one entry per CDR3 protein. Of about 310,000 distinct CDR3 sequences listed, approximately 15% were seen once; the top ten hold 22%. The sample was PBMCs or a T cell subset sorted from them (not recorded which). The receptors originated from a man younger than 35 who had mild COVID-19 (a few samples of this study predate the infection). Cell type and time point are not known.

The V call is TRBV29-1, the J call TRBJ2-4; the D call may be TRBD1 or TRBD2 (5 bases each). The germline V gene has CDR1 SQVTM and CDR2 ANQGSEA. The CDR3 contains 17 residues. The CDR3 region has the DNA TGCAGGGGACGCTACCGTCTAGGAGTGGAAGCCAAAAACATTCAGTACTTC. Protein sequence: CRGRYRLGVEAKNIQYF.

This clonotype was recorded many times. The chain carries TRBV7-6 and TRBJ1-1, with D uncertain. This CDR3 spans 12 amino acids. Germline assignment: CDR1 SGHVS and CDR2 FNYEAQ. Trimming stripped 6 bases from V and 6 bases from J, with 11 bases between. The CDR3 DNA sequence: TGTGCCAGCAGTCAAGAAGGCCCTGAAGCTTTCTTT. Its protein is CASSQEGPEAFF.

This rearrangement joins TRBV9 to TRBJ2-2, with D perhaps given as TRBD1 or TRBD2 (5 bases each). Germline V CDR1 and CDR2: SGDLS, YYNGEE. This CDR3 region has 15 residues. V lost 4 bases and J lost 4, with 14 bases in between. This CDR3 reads CASSPPGRATGELFF. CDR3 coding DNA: TGTGCCAGCAGCCCTCCGGGGCGCGCCACCGGGGAGCTGTTTTTT.

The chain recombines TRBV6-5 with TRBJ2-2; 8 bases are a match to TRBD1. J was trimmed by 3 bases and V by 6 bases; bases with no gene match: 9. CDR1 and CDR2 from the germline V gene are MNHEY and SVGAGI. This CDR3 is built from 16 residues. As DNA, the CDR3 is TGTGCCAGCAGACCGGACAGGGAGAGGGACACCGGGGAGCTGTTTTTT. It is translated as CASRPDRERDTGELFF.

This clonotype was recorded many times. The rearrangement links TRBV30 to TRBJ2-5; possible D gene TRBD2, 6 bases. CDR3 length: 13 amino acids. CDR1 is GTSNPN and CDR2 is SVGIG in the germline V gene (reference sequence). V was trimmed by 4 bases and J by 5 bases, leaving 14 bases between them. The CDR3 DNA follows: TGTGCCTGGACCCCTTTTGGGAGGGAGACCCAGTACTTC. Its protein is CAWTPFGRETQYF.

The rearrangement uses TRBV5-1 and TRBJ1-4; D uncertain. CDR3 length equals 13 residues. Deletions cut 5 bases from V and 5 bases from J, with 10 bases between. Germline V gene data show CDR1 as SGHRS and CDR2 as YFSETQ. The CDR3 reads CASSAGENEKLFF. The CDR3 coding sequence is TGCGCCAGCAGTGCTGGAGAAAATGAAAAACTGTTTTTT.

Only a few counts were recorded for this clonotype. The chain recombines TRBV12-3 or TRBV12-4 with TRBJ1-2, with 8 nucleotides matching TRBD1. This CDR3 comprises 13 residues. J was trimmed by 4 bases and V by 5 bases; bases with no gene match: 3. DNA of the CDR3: TGTGCCAGCAGTCGGACAGGGTTCTATGGCTACACCTTC. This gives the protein CASSRTGFYGYTF.

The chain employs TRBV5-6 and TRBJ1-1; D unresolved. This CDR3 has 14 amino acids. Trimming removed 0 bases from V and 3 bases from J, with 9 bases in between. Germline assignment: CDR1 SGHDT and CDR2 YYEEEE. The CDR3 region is CASSLGHADTEAFF. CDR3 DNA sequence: TGTGCCAGCAGCTTGGGCCATGCTGACACTGAAGCTTTCTTT. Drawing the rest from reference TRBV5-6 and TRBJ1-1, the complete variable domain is DAGVTQSPTHLIKTRGQQVTLRCSPKSGHDTVSWYQQALGQGPQFIFQYYEEEERQRGNFPDRFSGHQFPNYSSELNVNALLLGDSALYLCASSLGHADTEAFFGQGTRLTVV.

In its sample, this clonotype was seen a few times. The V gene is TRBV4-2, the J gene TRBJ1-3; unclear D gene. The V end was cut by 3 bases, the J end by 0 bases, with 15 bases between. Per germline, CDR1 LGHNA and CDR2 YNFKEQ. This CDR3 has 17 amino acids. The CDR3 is CASSHPWGESSGNTIYF. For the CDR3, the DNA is TGTGCCAGCAGCCATCCCTGGGGAGAGAGCTCTGGAAACACCATATATTTT.

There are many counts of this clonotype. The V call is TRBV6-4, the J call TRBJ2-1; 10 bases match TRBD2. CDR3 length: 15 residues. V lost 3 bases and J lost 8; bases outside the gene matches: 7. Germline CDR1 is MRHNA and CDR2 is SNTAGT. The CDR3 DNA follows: TGTGCCAGCAGTGAGAGCGGGGGGGCCCGCGATGAGCAGTTCTTC. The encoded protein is CASSESGGARDEQFF.

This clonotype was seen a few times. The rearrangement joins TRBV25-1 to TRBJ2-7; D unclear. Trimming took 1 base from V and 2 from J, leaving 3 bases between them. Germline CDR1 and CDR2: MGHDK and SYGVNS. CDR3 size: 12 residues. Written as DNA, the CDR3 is TGTGCCAGCAGTGAATCTACCTACGAGCAGTACTTC. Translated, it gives CASSESTYEQYF.

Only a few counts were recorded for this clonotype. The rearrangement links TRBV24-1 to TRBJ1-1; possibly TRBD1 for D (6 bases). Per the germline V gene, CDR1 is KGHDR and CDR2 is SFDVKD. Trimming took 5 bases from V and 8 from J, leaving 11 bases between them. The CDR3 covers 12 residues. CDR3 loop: CATSGYGQEAFF. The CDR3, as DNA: TGTGCCACCAGTGGATACGGACAGGAAGCTTTCTTT.

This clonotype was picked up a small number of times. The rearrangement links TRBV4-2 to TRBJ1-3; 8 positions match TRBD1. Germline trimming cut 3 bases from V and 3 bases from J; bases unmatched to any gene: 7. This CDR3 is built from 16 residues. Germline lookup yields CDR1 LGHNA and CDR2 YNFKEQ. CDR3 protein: CASSQLTGGDGNTIYF. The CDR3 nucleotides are TGTGCCAGCAGCCAGCTTACAGGGGGTGATGGAAACACCATATATTTT.

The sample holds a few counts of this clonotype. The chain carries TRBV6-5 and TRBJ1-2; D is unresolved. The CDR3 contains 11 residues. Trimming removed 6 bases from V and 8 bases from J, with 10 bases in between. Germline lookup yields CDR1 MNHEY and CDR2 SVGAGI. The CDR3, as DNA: TGTGCCAGCAGCCCCGGGCTCGGCTACACCTTC. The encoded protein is CASSPGLGYTF.

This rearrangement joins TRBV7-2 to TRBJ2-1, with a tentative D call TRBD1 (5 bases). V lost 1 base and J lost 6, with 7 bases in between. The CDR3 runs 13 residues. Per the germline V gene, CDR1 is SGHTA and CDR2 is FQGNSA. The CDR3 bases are TGTGCCAGCAGCTTAGGACAGTTCAATGAGCAGTTCTTC. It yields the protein CASSLGQFNEQFF.

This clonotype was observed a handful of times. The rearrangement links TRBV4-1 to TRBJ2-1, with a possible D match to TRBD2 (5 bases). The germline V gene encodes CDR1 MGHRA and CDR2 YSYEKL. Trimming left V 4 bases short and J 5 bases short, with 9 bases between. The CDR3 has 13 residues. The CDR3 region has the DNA TGCGCCAGCAGCCCGAGAGGGAACAATGAGCAGTTCTTC. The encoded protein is CASSPRGNNEQFF.

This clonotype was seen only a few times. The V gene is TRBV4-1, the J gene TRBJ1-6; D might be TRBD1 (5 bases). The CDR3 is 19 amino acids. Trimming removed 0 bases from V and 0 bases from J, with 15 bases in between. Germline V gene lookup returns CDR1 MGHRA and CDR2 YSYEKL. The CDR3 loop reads CASSQDWLGGSSYNSPLHF. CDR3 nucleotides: TGCGCCAGCAGCCAAGATTGGCTCGGGGGGAGCTCCTATAATTCACCCCTCCACTTT.

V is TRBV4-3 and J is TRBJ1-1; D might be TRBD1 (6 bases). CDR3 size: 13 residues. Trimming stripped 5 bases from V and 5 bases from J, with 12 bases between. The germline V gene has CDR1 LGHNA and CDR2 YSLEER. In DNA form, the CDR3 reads TGCGCCAGCAGCAGAGGGAGGGGGACTGAAGCTTTCTTT. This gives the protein CASSRGRGTEAFF.

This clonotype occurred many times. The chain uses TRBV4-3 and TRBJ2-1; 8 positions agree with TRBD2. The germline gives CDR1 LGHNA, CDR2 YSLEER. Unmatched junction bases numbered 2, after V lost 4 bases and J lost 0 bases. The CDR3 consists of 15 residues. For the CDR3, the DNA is TGCGCCAGCAGCCCCGGGACTAGCTCCTACAATGAGCAGTTCTTC. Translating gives CASSPGTSSYNEQFF.

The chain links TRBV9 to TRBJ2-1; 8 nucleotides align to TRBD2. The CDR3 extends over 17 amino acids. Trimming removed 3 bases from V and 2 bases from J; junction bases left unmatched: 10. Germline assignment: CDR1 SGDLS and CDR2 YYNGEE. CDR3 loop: CASSATGGFPTYNEQFF. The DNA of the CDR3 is TGTGCCAGCAGCGCGACGGGGGGGTTTCCCACCTACAATGAGCAGTTCTTC.

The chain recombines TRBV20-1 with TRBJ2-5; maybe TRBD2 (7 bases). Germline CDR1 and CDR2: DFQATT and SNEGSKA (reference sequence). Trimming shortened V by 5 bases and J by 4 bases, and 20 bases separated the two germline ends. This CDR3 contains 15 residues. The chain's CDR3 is CSAPRGGGRAETQYF. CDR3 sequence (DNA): TGCAGTGCTCCCCGAGGGGGGGGCCGGGCAGAGACCCAGTACTTC.